Below, 29 T cell receptor beta chains from the same sample are listed, as sequenced in a study of T cell changes during pregnancy in multiple sclerosis. Some clones are missing from TCRdb's copy, which holds only in-frame ones; the method was immunoSEQ multiplex PCR. The top ten hold 1.5% to 2.5% of the sample, which has roughly 75,000 clones, 85% to 95% seen once. Sequencing was performed on peripheral blood, taken in the third trimester of pregnancy. The receptors derive from a female donor in good health, enrolled as a control in a pregnancy study.

The chain couples TRBV4-2 to TRBJ2-1, with 11 bases aligning to TRBD2. CDR1 and CDR2 from the germline V gene are LGHNA and YNFKEQ. CDR3 length: 16 residues. Trimming cost V 3 bases and J 4 bases; bases outside gene matches: 5. CDR3 in amino acids: CASSQIAGGEYNEQFF. CDR3 coding DNA: TGTGCCAGCAGCCAGATAGCGGGGGGGGAATACAATGAGCAGTTCTTC.

The chain employs TRBV9 and TRBJ2-7; 7 bases map to TRBD2. CDR3 size: 18 residues. The V gene end was trimmed by 0 bases and the J gene end by 3 bases; junction bases not matched to a gene: 15. Germline CDR1 reads SGDLS; CDR2 reads YYNGEE. The CDR3 region has the DNA TGTGCCAGCAGCGTAGGGATTTCGGGGGGAGGTTTCGGCTACGAGCAGTACTTC. Protein product: CASSVGISGGGFGYEQYF.

This clone was observed once. This CDR3 reads CASSHGTGSRSNEKLFF. For the CDR3, the DNA is TGTGCCAGCAGCCACGGGACAGGGAGTAGGTCTAATGAAAAACTGTTTTTT. The rearrangement uses TRBV4-2 and TRBJ1-4, with 9 bases that match TRBD1. There are 17 residues in the CDR3. CDR1 is LGHNA and CDR2 is YNFKEQ in the germline V gene. The junction had 8 bases not matched to a gene; V was cut back by 3 bases and J by 3 bases.

V gene TRBV12-5 combines with J gene TRBJ2-7; perhaps TRBD2 as D (6 bases). The CDR3 has 15 amino acids. CDR1 and CDR2 from the germline V gene are LGHNT and FRNRAP. The ends were cut back, 7 bases at V and 6 bases at J, with 22 bases in the middle. The CDR3 coding sequence is TGTGCTAGTGCCCTTGGCACTAGCAACCTTCCCGAGCAGTACTTC. Translating it yields CASALGTSNLPEQYF.

This clone is medium-sized in the sample. The genes are TRBV6-1 and TRBJ2-2; 7 bases fit TRBD2. J lost 4 bases, V lost 4 bases, and 9 bases had no gene match. The CDR3 runs 16 residues. Per the germline V gene, CDR1 is MNHNS and CDR2 is SASEGT. The CDR3 DNA reads as TGTGCCAGCAGTGGTATGGCGGGAGAAAGCACCGGGGAGCTGTTTTTT. Its protein is CASSGMAGESTGELFF.

The chain combines TRBV5-6 with TRBJ1-5; 9 bases align to TRBD1. CDR1 is SGHDT and CDR2 is YYEEEE in the germline V gene. Trimming took 4 bases from V and 1 from J; bases not matched to a gene: 6. This CDR3 comprises 16 residues. The CDR3 DNA is TGTGCCAGCAGCCTAGGGACAGGGTTCAGCAATCAGCCCCAGCATTTT. Amino acid sequence: CASSLGTGFSNQPQHF.

Details on this clone: Additional DNA sequences in this sample encode the identical CDR3. This chain uses TRBV5-1 with TRBJ2-5, with TRBD2 matching over 13 bases. With V trimmed by 0 bases and J by 5 bases, 4 bases remained unmatched. The CDR3 is 16 residues long. The germline V gene encodes CDR1 SGHRS and CDR2 YFSETQ. This CDR3 reads CASSLGLAGGGETQYF. For the CDR3, the DNA is TGCGCCAGCAGCTTGGGACTAGCGGGGGGAGGGGAGACCCAGTACTTC. The complete variable domain, with remaining parts taken from reference TRBV5-1 and TRBJ2-5, reads KAGVTQTPRYLIKTRGQQVTLSCSPISGHRSVSWYQQTPGQGLQFLFEYFSETQRNKGNFPGRFSGRQFSNSRSEMNVSTLELGDSALYLCASSLGLAGGGETQYFGPGTRLLVL.

In this sample, this clone turned up once. This sequence joins TRBV4-2 and TRBJ1-5; a possible D gene is TRBD1 (6 bases). The germline CDR1 and CDR2 sequences are LGHNA and YNFKEQ. The CDR3 contains 15 residues. V was cut by 2 bases and J by 4 bases, with 12 bases left in between. In DNA form, the CDR3 reads TGTGCCAGCAGCCAACCCGGACAGTTGAATCAGCCCCAGCATTTT. Residues: CASSQPGQLNQPQHF.

The chain couples TRBV9 to TRBJ2-1, with a possible D match to TRBD2 (5 bases). Germline CDR1 reads SGDLS; CDR2 reads YYNGEE. Between the trimmed V and J ends, which lost 7 bases and 0 bases, there was a span of 17 bases. CDR3 size: 16 residues. The CDR3 loop reads CASGLRVQSSYNEQFF. In DNA form, the CDR3 reads TGTGCCAGCGGTTTGAGGGTGCAGAGCTCCTACAATGAGCAGTTCTTC. The whole variable domain, remainder taken from reference TRBV9 and TRBJ2-1, is DSGVTQTPKHLITATGQRVTLRCSPRSGDLSVYWYQQSLDQGLQFLIQYYNGEERAKGNILERFSAQQFPDLHSELNLSSLELGDSALYFCASGLRVQSSYNEQFFGPGTRLTVL.

The genes are TRBV9 and TRBJ2-7; tentative D call: TRBD2 (7 bases). Trimming took off 0 bases at V and 5 bases at J, with 15 bases between the two ends. CDR3 length: 15 amino acids. From germline, CDR1 is SGDLS and CDR2 YYNGEE. CDR3 residues: CASSVGGGARNEQYF. The CDR3 DNA follows: TGTGCCAGCAGCGTAGGGGGGGGCGCGAGGAACGAGCAGTACTTC.

The rearrangement joins TRBV7-9 to TRBJ1-1; a weak D match, TRBD1 (5 bases). V lost 4 bases and J 4 bases, leaving 13 bases between the germline ends. Germline CDR1 SEHNR, CDR2 FQNEAQ (reference sequence). This CDR3 spans 14 amino acids. The chain's CDR3 is CASSSDSQGTEAFF. CDR3 DNA sequence: TGTGCCAGCAGCTCCGACAGCCAGGGCACTGAAGCTTTCTTT.

Written as DNA, the CDR3 is TGTGCCAGCAGCTCGCTTACTAGCGGGAGGGCTAGTGAGCAGTTCTTC. Its translation: CASSSLTSGRASEQFF. This sequence joins TRBV7-3 and TRBJ2-1; 13 bases are a match to TRBD2. The CDR3 runs 16 residues. Germline V CDR1 and CDR2: SGHTA, FQGTGA. With 4 bases clipped from V and 9 bases from J, the junction kept 9 bases outside the gene matches.

The rearrangement links TRBV5-3 to TRBJ1-4, with 7 bases aligning to TRBD1. TRBV5-3 is placed among ORFs of uncertain function. V lost 3 bases, J lost 3 bases, and 2 bases stayed unmatched. The CDR3 covers 14 residues. Here the CDR3 DNA reads TGTGCCAGAAGCTCGGGACAGTCTAATGAAAAACTGTTTTTT. Protein product: CARSSGQSNEKLFF.

The CDR3 DNA follows: TGCAGTGCTAGTGCAGGGTATGGCTACACCTTC. It is translated as CSASAGYGYTF. The chain employs TRBV20-1 and TRBJ1-2; D might be TRBD1 (5 bases). Trimming cost V 3 bases and J 5 bases, with 7 bases left between them. This CDR3 is built from 11 residues. Germline V gene lookup returns CDR1 DFQATT and CDR2 SNEGSKA (reference sequence).

In this sample, this clone turned up once. V gene TRBV11-2 combines with J gene TRBJ2-1, with 8 bases aligning to TRBD2. Germline lookup yields CDR1 SGHAT and CDR2 FQNNGV. This CDR3 is built from 16 residues. V lost 5 bases and J lost 5; bases outside the gene matches: 11. The CDR3 is CASSAISGARNNEQFF. CDR3 coding DNA: TGTGCCAGCAGCGCAATTAGCGGGGCCCGTAACAATGAGCAGTTCTTC.

This sequence joins TRBV6-1 and TRBJ1-1, with D perhaps matching TRBD1 (6 bases). Per the germline V gene, CDR1 is MNHNS and CDR2 is SASEGT. CDR3 size: 13 residues. V was shortened by 6 bases and J by 1 base, with 9 bases between the two germline ends. CDR3 in amino acids: CASSQQGNTEAFF. The CDR3 DNA reads as TGTGCCAGCAGCCAACAGGGGAACACTGAAGCTTTCTTT.

The chain is built from TRBV7-3 and TRBJ2-7; tentatively, D is TRBD1 (6 bases). Trimming took 8 bases from V and 0 from J, leaving 14 bases between them. The CDR3 has 14 amino acids. The germline V gene encodes CDR1 SGHTA and CDR2 FQGTGA. CDR3 sequence reads: CASLDRKTSYEQYF. DNA of the CDR3: TGTGCCAGCCTAGACAGGAAAACCTCCTACGAGCAGTACTTC.

The V gene is TRBV7-9, the J gene TRBJ2-6; TRBD1 aligns across 9 bases. V dropped 5 bases and J dropped 0; count of bases not matched to a gene: 5. The length of the CDR3 is 17 residues. Looked up from germline, CDR1 is SEHNR and CDR2 is FQNEAQ (reference sequence). CDR3: CASSIDRGSSGANVLTF. The CDR3 nucleotides are TGTGCCAGCAGCATCGACAGGGGGTCCTCTGGGGCCAACGTCCTGACTTTC. The full variable domain, with the rest looked up from reference TRBV7-9 and TRBJ2-6, is DTGVSQNPRHKITKRGQNVTFRCDPISEHNRLYWYRQTLGQGPEFLTYFQNEAQLEKSRLLSDRFSAERPKGSFSTLEIQRTEQGDSAMYLCASSIDRGSSGANVLTFGAGSRLTVL.

The rearrangement joins TRBV11-1 to TRBJ1-1; D might be TRBD1 (6 bases). The CDR3 runs 13 residues. CDR1 is SGHAT, CDR2 FQDESV, per germline (reference sequence). Between the trimmed V and J ends, which lost 3 bases and 8 bases, there was a span of 13 bases. DNA of the CDR3: TGTGCCAGCAGCTTTGGAATTGACAGGGAAGCTTTCTTT. It encodes CASSFGIDREAFF.

This clone came up once. The V call is TRBV7-9, the J call TRBJ1-2, with D possibly being TRBD1 (6 bases). The CDR3 has 12 residues. Germline lookup yields CDR1 SEHNR and CDR2 FQNEAQ (reference sequence). The V gene lost 5 bases and the J gene lost 10 bases, with 14 bases spanning the gap. The CDR3 loop is CASSLTDRYYTF. Here the CDR3 DNA reads TGTGCCAGCAGCCTGACTGACAGGTACTACACCTTC.

In regard to this clone: One end of the junction fails to match germline, which may point to a read error. DNA of the CDR3: TGTGCTAGCAGCTCCAGGGGGGCGGTAGAGACCCAGTACTTC. It specifies CASSSRGAVETQYF. The chain is built from TRBV7-7 and TRBJ2-5; D possibly corresponds to TRBD1 (7 bases). Per the germline V gene, CDR1 is SSHAT and CDR2 is FNYEAQ (reference sequence). This CDR3 spans 14 amino acids.

V is TRBV28 and J is TRBJ2-3, with TRBD2 matching 9 bases. The trim removed 5 bases at V and 5 bases at J, leaving 8 bases unmatched. The length of the CDR3 is 15 residues. The germline V gene has CDR1 MDHEN and CDR2 SYDVKM. The CDR3, as DNA: TGTGCCAGCAGTACCCGGGGACTAGCTGAAGATACGCAGTATTTT. Translation: CASSTRGLAEDTQYF.

The V call is TRBV6-1, the J call TRBJ1-5; tentatively, D is TRBD1 (5 bases). CDR1 and CDR2 from the germline V gene are MNHNS and SASEGT. This CDR3 has 15 residues. V lost 3 bases and J lost 7, with 16 bases in between. The CDR3 nucleotides are TGTGCCAGCAGTGACCCTCGGGGGAGTCGCCAGCCCCAGCATTTT. It specifies CASSDPRGSRQPQHF.

CDR3 sequence reads: CASSLVGGSYNEQFF. The CDR3 region has the DNA TGTGCCAGCAGCTTAGTGGGGGGATCCTACAATGAGCAGTTCTTC. The V and J genes are TRBV7-8 and TRBJ2-1; maybe TRBD2 (6 bases). The germline V gene encodes CDR1 SGHVS and CDR2 FQNEAQ. The CDR3 spans 15 residues. V lost 1 base to trimming and J lost 1 base, with 8 bases between them.

This sequence joins TRBV19 and TRBJ1-1, with TRBD1 matching 7 bases. The CDR3 is made up of 15 amino acids. The germline V gene has CDR1 LNHDA and CDR2 SQIVND (reference sequence). V shed 1 base and J 5 bases; nucleotides not matched to a gene: 7. CDR3 region: CASSIGGTEWTEAFF. The CDR3 coding sequence is TGTGCCAGTAGTATAGGAGGGACAGAATGGACTGAAGCTTTCTTT.

The V gene is TRBV28, the J gene TRBJ2-1, with 10 bases identical to TRBD1. V lost 4 bases, J lost 4 bases, and 4 bases stayed unmatched. Germline CDR1 is MDHEN and CDR2 is SYDVKM. The CDR3 extends over 15 amino acids. The CDR3 protein is CASSWDRGEYNEQFF. The DNA for the CDR3 is TGTGCCAGCAGTTGGGACAGGGGTGAGTACAATGAGCAGTTCTTC. Using reference TRBV28 and TRBJ2-1 for the parts outside the CDR3, the full variable domain is DVKVTQSSRYLVKRTGEKVFLECVQDMDHENMFWYRQDPGLGLRLIYFSYDVKMKEKGDIPEGYSVSREKKERFSLILESASTNQTSMYLCASSWDRGEYNEQFFGPGTRLTVL.

The J gene is TRBJ1-5, the V gene TRBV5-5, with a tentative D call TRBD1 (5 bases). This CDR3 contains 15 residues. Looked up from germline, CDR1 is SGHKS and CDR2 is YYEKEE (reference sequence). V lost 6 bases and J lost 0, with 13 bases in between. The chain's CDR3 is CASTAGGYSNQPQHF. The CDR3 nucleotides read TGTGCCAGCACCGCGGGGGGGTATAGCAATCAGCCCCAGCATTTT.

The chain has TRBV19 and TRBJ2-6; D perhaps matches TRBD1 (6 bases). Trimming cost V 8 bases and J 0 bases, with 17 bases left between them. This CDR3 comprises 17 residues. Germline loops: CDR1 LNHDA, CDR2 SQIVND (reference sequence). The CDR3 region is CASVDRRLSSGANVLTF. CDR3 sequence (DNA): TGTGCCAGTGTGGACAGAAGATTAAGCTCTGGGGCCAACGTCCTGACTTTC.

The gene calls are TRBV5-4 and TRBJ1-4; no clear D. Deletions cut 0 bases from V and 8 bases from J, with 11 bases between. Germline values: CDR1 SGHNT, CDR2 YYREEE (reference sequence). This CDR3 comprises 14 residues. CDR3 in amino acids: CASSLVGGQEKLFF. For the CDR3, the DNA is TGTGCCAGCAGCTTGGTCGGAGGGCAGGAAAAACTGTTTTTT.